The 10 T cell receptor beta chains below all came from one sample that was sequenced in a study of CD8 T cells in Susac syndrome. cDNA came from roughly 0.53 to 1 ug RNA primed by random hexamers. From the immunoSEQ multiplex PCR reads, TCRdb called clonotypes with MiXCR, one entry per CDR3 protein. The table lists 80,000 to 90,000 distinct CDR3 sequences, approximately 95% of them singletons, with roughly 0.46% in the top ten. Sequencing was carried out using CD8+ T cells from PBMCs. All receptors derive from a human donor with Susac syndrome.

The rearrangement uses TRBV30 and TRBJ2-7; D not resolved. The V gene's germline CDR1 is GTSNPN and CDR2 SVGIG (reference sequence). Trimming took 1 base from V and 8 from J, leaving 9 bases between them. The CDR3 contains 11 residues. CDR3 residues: CAWSGGTQQYF. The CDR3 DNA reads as TGTGCCTGGAGTGGGGGAACCCAGCAGTACTTC.

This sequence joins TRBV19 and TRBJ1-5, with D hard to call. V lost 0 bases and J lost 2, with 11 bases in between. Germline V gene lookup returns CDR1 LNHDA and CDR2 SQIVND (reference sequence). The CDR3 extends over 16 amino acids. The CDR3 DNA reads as TGTGCCAGTAGTATAGATCCGGCAGGAGGCAATCAGCCCCAGCATTTT. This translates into CASSIDPAGGNQPQHF.

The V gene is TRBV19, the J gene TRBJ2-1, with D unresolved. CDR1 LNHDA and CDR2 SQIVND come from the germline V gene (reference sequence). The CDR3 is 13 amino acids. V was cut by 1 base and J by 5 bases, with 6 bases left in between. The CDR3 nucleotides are TGTGCCAGTAGTATAGCCGAAAACAATGAGCAGTTCTTC. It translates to CASSIAENNEQFF.

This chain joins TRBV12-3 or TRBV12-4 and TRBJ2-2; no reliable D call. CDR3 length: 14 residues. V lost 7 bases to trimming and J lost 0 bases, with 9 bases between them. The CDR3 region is CASTGSSNTGELFF. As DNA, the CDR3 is TGTGCCAGCACTGGGTCTTCGAACACCGGGGAGCTGTTTTTT.

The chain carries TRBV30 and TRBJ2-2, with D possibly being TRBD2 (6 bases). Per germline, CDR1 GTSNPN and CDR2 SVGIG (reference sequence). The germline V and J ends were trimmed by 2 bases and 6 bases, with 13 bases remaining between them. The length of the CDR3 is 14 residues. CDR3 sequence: CAWSPGLTPGELFF. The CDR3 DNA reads TGTGCCTGGAGTCCAGGACTAACCCCCGGGGAGCTGTTTTTT.

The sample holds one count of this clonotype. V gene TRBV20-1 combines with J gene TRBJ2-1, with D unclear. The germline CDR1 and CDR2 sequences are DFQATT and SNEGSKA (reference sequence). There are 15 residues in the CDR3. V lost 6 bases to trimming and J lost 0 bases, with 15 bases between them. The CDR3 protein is CSAFPDGFSYNEQFF. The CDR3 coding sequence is TGCAGTGCCTTCCCGGACGGATTCTCCTACAATGAGCAGTTCTTC.

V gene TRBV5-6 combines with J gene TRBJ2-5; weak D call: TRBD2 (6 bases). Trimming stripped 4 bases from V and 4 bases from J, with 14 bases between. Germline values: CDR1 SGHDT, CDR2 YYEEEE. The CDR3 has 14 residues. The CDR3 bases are TGTGCCAGCAGCCAGGGACTCGGGGGAGAGACCCAGTACTTC. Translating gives CASSQGLGGETQYF.

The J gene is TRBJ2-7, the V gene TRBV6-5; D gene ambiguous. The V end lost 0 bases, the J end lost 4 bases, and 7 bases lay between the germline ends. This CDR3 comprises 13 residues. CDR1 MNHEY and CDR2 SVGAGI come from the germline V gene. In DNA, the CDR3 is TGTGCCAGCAGTTACTCGATCGCGTACGAGCAGTACTTC. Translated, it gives CASSYSIAYEQYF.

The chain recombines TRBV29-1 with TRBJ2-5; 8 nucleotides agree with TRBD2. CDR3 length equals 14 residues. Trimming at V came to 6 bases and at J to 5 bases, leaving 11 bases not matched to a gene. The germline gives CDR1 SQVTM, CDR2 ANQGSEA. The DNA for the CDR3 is TGCAGCGTAGTCATACCGGGACTAGGGGAGACCCAGTACTTC. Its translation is CSVVIPGLGETQYF.

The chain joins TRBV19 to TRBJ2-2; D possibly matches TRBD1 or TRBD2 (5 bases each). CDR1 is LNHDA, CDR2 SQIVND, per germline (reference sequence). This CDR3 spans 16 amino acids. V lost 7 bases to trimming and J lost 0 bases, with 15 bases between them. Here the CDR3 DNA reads TGTGCCAGTAACCTCCGGGACGCGACGAACACCGGGGAGCTGTTTTTT. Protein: CASNLRDATNTGELFF. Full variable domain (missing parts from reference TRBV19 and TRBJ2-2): DGGITQSPKYLFRKEGQNVTLSCEQNLNHDAMYWYRQDPGQGLRLIYYSQIVNDFQKGDIAEGYSVSREKKESFPLTVTSAQKNPTAFYLCASNLRDATNTGELFFGEGSRLTVL.